This T cell receptor beta chain is from a study of vaccination and CD4 T cells after COVID-19 (dated by TCRdb to 2021 to 2024). About the study as a whole: In the convalescent cohort there were six males and four females, among whom were two Hispanic individuals, seven Caucasians, two Asians and one multiracial person. Post-vaccine blood samples were collected a median of approximately 72 days after the second vaccine dose, ranging from 14 to 241 days. Control cultures received a CEFX viral epitope pool as the positive control, an HIV-1 Nef peptide pool as the negative control, or no peptide. The spike-specific CD4+ TCR repertoire was compared before and after mRNA vaccination in approximately ten COVID-19 convalescent patients and a handful of infection-naive healthy vaccine recipients. Participants received two doses of either the Pfizer-BioNTech BNT162b2 vaccine (n=8) or the Moderna mRNA-1273 vaccine (n=2). For stimulating the cultures, overlapping spike peptide pools were used, derived from SARS-CoV-2 as well as from the common cold coronaviruses HCoV-NL63, HCoV-OC43 and HCoV-229E. Post-COVID blood samples were collected from convalescent patients a median of approximately 93 days after diagnosis, with a range of about 30 to 161 days. Results the study describes overall, beyond this receptor: In convalescent patients, a median 86.3% of post-vaccine SARS-CoV-2-reactive clones were detected only after vaccination, and vaccine-specific priming was suggested by this finding. Although the median number of SARS-CoV-2-reactive clonotypes went up from 20 to 25 after infection to roughly 40 after vaccination, the increase was not significant. In convalescent patients, nearly all vaccine-specific clones (304 of 307) were found to be mono-reactive for SARS-CoV-2 spike rather than cross-reactive with common cold coronaviruses. The number of convalescent patients in the study was relatively small, and the study did not examine early timepoints following natural infection.

The method behind the library was PCR. DNA from cultured CD4+ T cells underwent TCR sequencing with the Oncomine TCR Beta short-read assay at the Johns Hopkins FTIC core. The QIAamp micro DNA kit was used to extract genomic DNA from the cultured CD4+ T cells. Oncomine TCR Beta libraries made from cultured CD4+ T cells were pooled using unique dual indexes and sequenced on an Illumina iSeq 100. Under the source paper's analysis protocol: Non-productive sequences were filtered out, and CDR3s that did not start with C, did not end with F or W, or were shorter than 7 amino acids were discarded. The MANAFEST web application identified antigen-specific clonotypes by comparing peptide-stimulated wells against reference wells and other culture wells. To be called positive, a clone needed an FDR below 0.05, an odds ratio above 5, and a productive frequency above 0.1% in at least two of three replicate wells. A clonotype counted as cross-reactive if it showed significant expansion both in the SARS-CoV-2 spike wells and in at least one common cold coronavirus spike condition. Levenshtein distances (stringdist) and unrooted phylogenetic trees (ape) in R version 3.6.1 were used to assess CDR3 homology. The public reads were reanalyzed by TCRdb: fastp trimming at Q25, MiXCR alignment, in-frame beta chains only. Every CDR3 protein is listed once, alongside the most common genes and DNA of its rows. The V and J calls and clone size come from TCRdb's table, not from the authors' own analysis. This sample holds 19,000 or so distinct CDR3 sequences; 60% to 85% were observed only once. The biggest ten clones account for about 18% of the sample.

The sample's treatment or condition label is to be understood as: roughly 10-day PBMC culture with coronavirus spike peptide pools or control peptides (ViraFEST assay). The study used the ViraFEST assay, which expanded antigen-specific T cells with peptide pools and then identified expanded clonotypes by TCR sequencing. Healthy vaccine recipients had no prior SARS-CoV-2 infection, confirmed by negative nucleocapsid antibody tests before and after vaccination. PBMCs were cultured at approximately 2.1 million per well in IMDM supplemented with approximately 5% human AB serum and 8.5 to 10 IU/ml IL-2, with about 10 ug/ml peptide pools added. On days 3 and 7, half of the culture medium was replaced with fresh IL-2-containing medium. Once the cells had been in culture for 10 days, the EasySep CD4+ T cell isolation kit was used to isolate CD4+ T cells by negative selection. Ficoll-Paque Plus gradient centrifugation was used to isolate PBMCs from whole blood, and the isolated PBMCs were then either used fresh or cryopreserved at -140C. Triplicate wells were generally used for each culture condition.

With respect to this clonotype: Its specific antigen is unknown. Base quality data are lacking; no much larger clone is found one base away.

Including the terminal cysteine and phenylalanine, the CDR3 comprises 14 residues. Only the CDR3 portion is preserved as DNA: 42 bases, with reading frame beginning at the first base. The germline V gene specifies MNHEY as CDR1 and SVGAGI as CDR2. Here V drops 1 base and J drops 7 bases, and the junction holds 2 bases not matched to any gene. The sample consisted of CD4+ T cells from blood, cultured in vitro, taken after SARS-CoV-2 vaccination. The TCR originated in a human donor who received a COVID-19 vaccine. The rearranged segments are TRBV6-5 and TRBJ1-5; TRBD1 agrees with 9 junctional bases. The DNA is TGTGCCAGCAGTTACTACAGGGGGCACCAGCCCCAGCATTTT. Translated, this gives CASSYYRGHQPQHF.